This T cell receptor beta chain was identified during a study of blood T cell repertoires in COVID-19. Study details: Sources were T cells, B-cell-depleted T cells, or PBMCs; the material itself was cDNA or gDNA.

Study processing details: It was from reference gene primer amplification that nucleated cell counts were estimated. Profiled with immunoSEQ multiplex PCR; TCRdb holds only in-frame clones, not every one. V and J calls and clone size are those listed in that table; D and trimming were worked out from the DNA. The sample has fewer than 250,000 clones; about 87% are singletons. Trimming stripped 6 bases from V and 4 bases from J, with 9 bases between. The CDR3 totals 12 residues. Germline-derived CDR1 and CDR2 are ENHRY and SYGVKD. The TCR sequence derives from a man between 70 and 80 years old with acute or convalescent COVID-19. The chain has TRBV10-3 and TRBJ1-1, with TRBD1 as a possible D gene (5 bases). Sequenced: peripheral blood. CDR3 DNA: TGTGCCATCAGGGAACAGGTCACTGAAGCTTTCTTT. This sequence encodes CAIREQVTEAFF.